The 25 T cell receptor beta chains reported below all come from one sample, sequenced in a study of cytomegalovirus exposure and HLA in healthy donors. The PCR was carried out with 60 Vbeta primers and 13 Jbeta primers. Generated by immunoSEQ multiplex PCR, the TCRdb table keeps only in-frame clones and is missing some. The sample includes approximately 140,000 clones, approximately 70% seen only once; the top ten take 1.3%. Sequencing used PBMCs. These receptors originate from a woman aged 40 to 55 in good health and CMV-seronegative.

The chain is built from TRBV28 and TRBJ1-5; D is possibly TRBD1 (5 bases). The length of the CDR3 is 15 residues. The V gene's germline CDR1 is MDHEN and CDR2 SYDVKM. The V end lost 2 bases, the J end lost 4 bases, and 12 bases lay between the germline ends. CDR3 amino acids: CASSLAWGSNQPQHF. In nucleotides, the CDR3 is TGTGCCAGCAGTTTAGCCTGGGGCAGTAATCAGCCCCAGCATTTT.

The chain carries TRBV13 and TRBJ1-2; 11 nucleotides align to TRBD1. The CDR3 is 15 residues long. The germline CDR1 and CDR2 sequences are PRHDT and FYEKMQ (reference sequence). The V gene end was trimmed by 3 bases and the J gene end by 7 bases; junction bases not matched to a gene: 7. The CDR3 is CASSFPSGTGGGYTF. The CDR3 region has the DNA TGTGCCAGCAGCTTCCCCAGCGGGACAGGGGGTGGCTACACCTTC.

This rearrangement joins TRBV6-6 to TRBJ2-1; D is perhaps TRBD1 (5 bases). Trimming shortened V by 7 bases and J by 4 bases, and 8 bases separated the two germline ends. CDR1 MNHNY and CDR2 SVGAGI come from the germline V gene (reference sequence). The CDR3 consists of 12 residues. The CDR3 spells CASNQGYNEQFF. In DNA, the CDR3 is TGTGCCAGCAACCAGGGATACAATGAGCAGTTCTTC.

This clone appeared a few times. The rearrangement links TRBV5-6 to TRBJ2-7; 7 positions agree with TRBD1. The CDR3 loop spans 15 amino acids. Germline values: CDR1 SGHDT, CDR2 YYEEEE. J lost 4 bases, V lost 2 bases, and 9 bases had no gene match. CDR3 in DNA: TGTGCCAGCAGCTTTTCGACAGGGTCGCGGTACGAGCAGTACTTC. It is translated as CASSFSTGSRYEQYF. Full variable domain (outside the CDR3, taken from reference TRBV5-6 and TRBJ2-7): DAGVTQSPTHLIKTRGQQVTLRCSPKSGHDTVSWYQQALGQGPQFIFQYYEEEERQRGNFPDRFSGHQFPNYSSELNVNALLLGDSALYLCASSFSTGSRYEQYFGPGTRLTVT.

This clone turned up a few times. This rearrangement joins TRBV5-1 to TRBJ1-1; tentative D call: TRBD1 (5 bases). CDR3 length equals 19 residues. Germline loops: CDR1 SGHRS, CDR2 YFSETQ. Trimming shortened V by 0 bases and J by 1 base, and 22 bases separated the two germline ends. Here the CDR3 DNA reads TGCGCCAGCAGCTTGGCCAGGGCATCCAGTTACCTCCCGAACACTGAAGCTTTCTTT. The encoded protein is CASSLARASSYLPNTEAFF.

The sample holds one count of this clone. In the same sample, other DNA sequences code for this CDR3. The chain is built from TRBV4-2 and TRBJ1-6; 7 positions agree with TRBD1. Germline trimming cut 2 bases from V and 8 bases from J; bases unmatched to any gene: 9. In germline, CDR1 is LGHNA, CDR2 YNFKEQ. The CDR3 has 16 residues. The chain's CDR3 is CASSQPQGGGDSPLHF. The CDR3 DNA sequence: TGTGCCAGCAGCCAACCGCAGGGGGGTGGTGATTCACCCCTCCACTTT.

The CDR3 DNA reads as TGTGCCAGCAGCACCAGAGATACTATTGAAGCTTTCTTT. This encodes CASSTRDTIEAFF. This rearrangement joins TRBV6-5 to TRBJ1-1; D remains unclear. In germline, CDR1 is MNHEY, CDR2 SVGAGI. The V and J ends lost 6 bases and 7 bases respectively, with 15 bases between them. This CDR3 is 13 amino acids long.

This clone was observed a handful of times. This chain links TRBV4-1 with TRBJ2-7, with 7 bases aligning to TRBD1. The CDR3 runs to 15 residues. V lost 0 bases to trimming and J lost 3 bases; unmatched junction nucleotides: 5. Looked up from germline, CDR1 is MGHRA and CDR2 is YSYEKL. As DNA, the CDR3 is TGCGCCAGCAGCCAAGATAACAGGGGATTCTACGAGCAGTACTTC. It specifies CASSQDNRGFYEQYF.

As concerns this clone: Other DNA sequences in this specimen translate into the identical CDR3. The chain combines TRBV7-2 with TRBJ1-1; D remains unclear. This CDR3 is 13 amino acids long. From germline, CDR1 is SGHTA and CDR2 FQGNSA. The V gene lost 1 base and the J gene lost 1 base, with 4 bases spanning the gap. This chain's CDR3 is CASSLVQNTEAFF. The CDR3 coding sequence is TGTGCCAGCAGCTTAGTCCAGAACACTGAAGCTTTCTTT.

The V and J genes are TRBV6-5 and TRBJ1-2, with D perhaps matching TRBD1 (5 bases). V lost 6 bases to trimming and J lost 3 bases, with 14 bases between them. Germline V gene lookup returns CDR1 MNHEY and CDR2 SVGAGI. The CDR3 is 14 amino acids. The CDR3 sequence: CASSRSGNYYGYTF. The CDR3 DNA reads TGTGCCAGCAGCCGATCAGGGAACTACTATGGCTACACCTTC.

The chain employs TRBV7-8 and TRBJ1-5; 7 nucleotides align to TRBD1. The CDR3 contains 15 residues. Germline V CDR1 and CDR2: SGHVS, FQNEAQ. V shed 2 bases, J shed 4 bases, and the junction held 5 bases outside the gene matches. This chain's CDR3 is CASSLRDSLNQPQHF. The DNA for the CDR3 is TGTGCCAGCAGCTTAAGGGACAGTCTAAATCAGCCCCAGCATTTT.

This clone came up once. The chain combines TRBV11-1 with TRBJ2-5; TRBD2 is a possible D gene (5 bases). V was cut by 5 bases and J by 0 bases, with 7 bases left in between. Germline lookup yields CDR1 SGHAT and CDR2 FQDESV (reference sequence). CDR3 length equals 13 residues. The CDR3 region is CASSPGYQETQYF. CDR3 DNA sequence: TGTGCCAGCAGCCCGGGATACCAAGAGACCCAGTACTTC.

The V gene is TRBV5-1, the J gene TRBJ2-2, with 7 nucleotides matching TRBD1. There are 14 residues in the CDR3. The V gene end was trimmed by 4 bases and the J gene end by 6 bases; junction bases not matched to a gene: 6. From germline, CDR1 is SGHRS and CDR2 YFSETQ. CDR3 bases: TGCGCCAGCAGCCCAATACAGGGGTCCGGGGAGCTGTTTTTT. Encoded protein: CASSPIQGSGELFF.

The rearrangement joins TRBV18 to TRBJ2-7, with D uncertain. Trimming took off 0 bases at V and 3 bases at J, with 6 bases between the two ends. CDR1 and CDR2 from the germline V gene are KGHSH and LQKENI. The CDR3 runs 13 residues. CDR3 in DNA: TGTGCCAGCTCACCACCGGCCAACTACGAGCAGTACTTC. This codes for CASSPPANYEQYF.

V usage is TRBV7-3 and J usage is TRBJ2-3; D is uncertain. Germline V lookup: CDR1 SGHTA, CDR2 FQGTGA. The V gene lost 2 bases and the J gene lost 1 base, with 4 bases spanning the gap. This CDR3 spans 13 amino acids. CDR3 residues: CASSLLGTDTQYF. In DNA form, the CDR3 reads TGTGCCAGCAGCTTATTAGGCACAGATACGCAGTATTTT. The full variable domain, completed using reference TRBV7-3 and TRBJ2-3, is GAGVSQTPSNKVTEKGKYVELRCDPISGHTALYWYRQSLGQGPEFLIYFQGTGAADDSGLPNDRFFAVRPEGSVSTLKIQRTERGDSAVYLCASSLLGTDTQYFGPGTRLTVL.

A remark on this clone: The sample has other DNA sequences that encode this CDR3 too. The chain joins TRBV10-3 to TRBJ1-2; 8 bases line up with TRBD1. Germline-derived CDR1 and CDR2 are ENHRY and SYGVKD. CDR3 length equals 14 residues. The J segment lost 0 bases and the V segment lost 6 bases, leaving 3 bases of the junction unmatched. CDR3 DNA sequence: TGTGCCATCAGCCAGGGGGCGGCTAACTATGGCTACACCTTC. It specifies CAISQGAANYGYTF.

The chain links TRBV18 to TRBJ1-6, with D perhaps TRBD1 (5 bases). Trimming pared 0 bases from V and 6 bases from J, leaving 9 bases between. Looked up from germline, CDR1 is KGHSH and CDR2 is LQKENI. The CDR3 has 15 amino acids. The CDR3 region is CASSPPQGGNSPLHF. The CDR3 region has the DNA TGTGCCAGCTCACCACCCCAGGGAGGTAATTCACCCCTCCACTTT. Combining the CDR3 with reference TRBV18 and TRBJ1-6 gives the whole variable domain NAGVMQNPRHLVRRRGQEARLRCSPMKGHSHVYWYRQLPEEGLKFMVYLQKENIIDESGMPKERFSAEFPKEGPSILRIQQVVRGDSAAYFCASSPPQGGNSPLHFGNGTRLTVT.

The chain recombines TRBV19 with TRBJ2-7, with D tentatively TRBD1 (7 bases). V dropped 3 bases and J dropped 5 bases, with 17 bases sitting between them. CDR1 is LNHDA, CDR2 SQIVND, per germline (reference sequence). This CDR3 contains 15 residues. CDR3 DNA sequence: TGTGCCAGTAGTATCTCTCAGGGGGGAGTCAACGAGCAGTACTTC. It specifies CASSISQGGVNEQYF. The full variable domain, its missing parts supplied by reference TRBV19 and TRBJ2-7, is DGGITQSPKYLFRKEGQNVTLSCEQNLNHDAMYWYRQDPGQGLRLIYYSQIVNDFQKGDIAEGYSVSREKKESFPLTVTSAQKNPTAFYLCASSISQGGVNEQYFGPGTRLTVT.

The V gene is TRBV5-1, the J gene TRBJ1-6; 12 bases align to TRBD1. This CDR3 is built from 17 residues. V lost 3 bases and J lost 7; bases outside the gene matches: 8. The germline V gene encodes CDR1 SGHRS and CDR2 YFSETQ. The CDR3 protein is CASSSWGTGGRNSPLHF. The CDR3 DNA reads as TGCGCCAGCAGCTCGTGGGGGACAGGGGGCAGGAATTCACCCCTCCACTTT.

The chain couples TRBV25-1 to TRBJ2-5, with 13 bases that match TRBD2. The tail of the sequence fits TRBJ2-7 better, so the J call may be wrong. The CDR3 runs 15 residues. Germline CDR1 reads MGHDK; CDR2 reads SYGVNS. CDR3 in amino acids: CASRRTSGGPYEQYF. CDR3 DNA: TGTGCCAGCAGGCGGACTAGCGGGGGTCCCTACGAGCAGTACTTC.

A few counts support this clone. The J gene is TRBJ1-1, the V gene TRBV9, with D hard to call. This CDR3 is built from 13 residues. Trimming left V 0 bases short and J 4 bases short, with 7 bases between. Germline assignment: CDR1 SGDLS and CDR2 YYNGEE. CDR3 protein: CASSVAEFTEAFF. The CDR3 region has the DNA TGTGCCAGCAGCGTAGCGGAGTTCACTGAAGCTTTCTTT.

This clone appeared a few times. J is TRBJ1-1 and V is TRBV6-5, with TRBD1 identical over 8 bases. The CDR3 spans 14 residues. The germline CDR1 and CDR2 sequences are MNHEY and SVGAGI. V lost 8 bases, J lost 3 bases, and 8 bases stayed unmatched. The CDR3, as DNA: TGTGCCAGCCATGCAGGGGGCGCGGACACTGAAGCTTTCTTT. This codes for CASHAGGADTEAFF.

The chain employs TRBV14 and TRBJ2-7, with no clear D. Germline V gene lookup returns CDR1 SGHDN and CDR2 FVKESK. The V end lost 1 base, the J end lost 4 bases, and 14 bases lay between the germline ends. The length of the CDR3 is 15 residues. The CDR3 reads CASSQGSSPYYEQYF. The CDR3 bases are TGTGCCAGCAGCCAAGGGTCTTCCCCCTATTACGAGCAGTACTTC.

The chain employs TRBV19 and TRBJ1-2; weak D call: TRBD1 (5 bases). Trimming removed 3 bases at V and 4 bases at J, with 15 bases between. CDR3 length equals 15 residues. Germline lookup yields CDR1 LNHDA and CDR2 SQIVND (reference sequence). The CDR3: CASSMADTGGYGYTF. Written as DNA, the CDR3 is TGTGCCAGTAGTATGGCCGACACGGGGGGCTATGGCTACACCTTC.

This clone came up a few times. Other DNA sequences from this sample encode an identical CDR3 as well. The CDR3 here is CASSLEAGNGYTF. The CDR3, as DNA: TGCGCCAGCAGCTTGGAGGCAGGGAACGGCTACACCTTC. The chain combines TRBV5-1 with TRBJ1-2; D is possibly TRBD1 (5 bases). Germline V gives CDR1 SGHRS, CDR2 YFSETQ. CDR3 size: 13 residues. V lost 0 bases and J lost 8, with 11 bases in between.